The 14 T cell receptor beta chains presented below share a single source sample, sequenced in a study of patients and donors after allogeneic stem cell transplantation (dated by TCRdb to about 2020). Library creation used RT-PCR. Sequenced using a NextSeq 550. The raw public data were reprocessed by TCRdb itself: fastp quality trimming at Q25, MiXCR clonotype calling, in-frame beta chains only. Identical CDR3 proteins give one entry, which carries the most common genes and DNA. In all, the sample holds under 200,000 distinct CDR3 sequences, and approximately 31% of those were seen once. Less than 3.5% of the sample is in the top ten clones. The sample consisted of blood, either unsorted or a sorted T cell fraction (not recorded which). The receptors originated from a human donor who was either an allogeneic HSCT recipient or a stem cell or donor lymphocyte infusion donor (not recorded which). It is not recorded whose cells these are; they may come from a transplant donor.

This rearrangement joins TRBV10-3 to TRBJ2-1; 7 bases are a match to TRBD2. The V segment lost 4 bases and the J segment 2 bases; nucleotides outside the gene matches: 8. This CDR3 spans 16 amino acids. Germline V gene data show CDR1 as ENHRY and CDR2 as SYGVKD. CDR3 in DNA: TGTGCCATCAGTGGACTAGCCCGATCCACCTACAATGAGCAGTTCTTC. It is translated as CAISGLARSTYNEQFF.

V is TRBV12-3 or TRBV12-4 and J is TRBJ1-5; unclear D gene. The CDR3 totals 18 residues. The ends were cut back, 3 bases at V and 2 bases at J, with 20 bases in the middle. The CDR3 nucleotides are TGTGCCAGCAGTTTTAGAAGGCAGAGTTCTGACGGCAATCAGCCCCAGCATTTT. This sequence encodes CASSFRRQSSDGNQPQHF.

The chain uses TRBV3-1 and TRBJ2-3; D possibly corresponds to TRBD1 (5 bases). CDR3 length: 13 residues. V was clipped by 6 bases and J by 6 bases, with 13 bases between them. Germline assignment: CDR1 LGHDT and CDR2 YNNKEL (reference sequence). CDR3 in DNA: TGTGCCAGCAGAGGGGTCCGGGTGGATACGCAGTATTTT. Its protein is CASRGVRVDTQYF.

This clonotype was counted only a few times. The chain couples TRBV12-3 or TRBV12-4 to TRBJ1-5; possible D gene TRBD1, 6 bases. The CDR3 loop spans 15 amino acids. Trimming stripped 0 bases from V and 5 bases from J, with 11 bases between. The CDR3 DNA reads TGTGCCAGCAGTTTAGCCAGGGGATTTGATCAGCCCCAGCATTTT. Amino acids: CASSLARGFDQPQHF.

The V call is TRBV7-9, the J call TRBJ1-6; D unresolved. V shed 5 bases and J shed 0 bases, with 17 bases lying between them. Per germline, CDR1 SEHNR and CDR2 FQNEAQ (reference sequence). The CDR3 loop spans 18 amino acids. CDR3 loop: CASSTDFLSSSYNSPLHF. The CDR3 DNA reads as TGTGCCAGCAGCACGGACTTCCTTTCAAGCTCCTATAATTCACCCCTCCACTTT.

This clonotype showed up many times. The chain joins TRBV5-6 to TRBJ1-2, with D hard to call. The CDR3 has 13 residues. CDR1 SGHDT and CDR2 YYEEEE come from the germline V gene. The V and J ends lost 4 bases and 0 bases respectively, with 7 bases between them. Written as DNA, the CDR3 is TGTGCCAGCAGCCTTGGATCTAACTATGGCTACACCTTC. It encodes CASSLGSNYGYTF.

This clonotype was recorded a few times. CDR3 nucleotide sequence: TGTGCCACCAGCCCAGGCAGGGACCTTGGGTACGAGCAGTACTTC. This gives the protein CATSPGRDLGYEQYF. The rearrangement links TRBV15 to TRBJ2-7; the D call may be TRBD1 or TRBD2 (5 bases each). V was trimmed by 5 bases and J by 4 bases, leaving 18 bases between them. The CDR3 extends over 15 amino acids. CDR1 LNHNV and CDR2 YYDKDF come from the germline V gene (reference sequence).

This clonotype has just a few counts. The chain recombines TRBV12-3 or TRBV12-4 with TRBJ1-6; D unresolved. The CDR3 loop spans 15 amino acids. V was shortened by 5 bases and J by 10 bases, with 18 bases between the two germline ends. CDR3 sequence (DNA): TGTGCCAGCAGTCCCTTTCAGGATTTTGGGTCACCCCTCCACTTT. Translation gives CASSPFQDFGSPLHF.

In its sample, this clonotype was seen many times. The chain uses TRBV12-3 or TRBV12-4 and TRBJ1-2, with D unresolved. CDR3 size: 15 residues. The germline V and J ends were trimmed by 7 bases and 0 bases, with 15 bases remaining between them. As DNA, the CDR3 is TGTGCCAGCACCCTCCTGGGCTACTCTAACTATGGCTACACCTTC. It yields the protein CASTLLGYSNYGYTF.

This clonotype has just a few counts. The J gene is TRBJ2-1, the V gene TRBV20-1, with TRBD1 matching 7 bases. The trim removed 5 bases at V and 6 bases at J, leaving 10 bases unmatched. The CDR3 is 14 amino acids. Germline V gives CDR1 DFQATT, CDR2 SNEGSKA (reference sequence). The CDR3 coding sequence is TGCAGTGCTCAGAGGGACAGAACGGGCAATGAGCAGTTCTTC. Translation gives CSAQRDRTGNEQFF.

This clonotype turned up a few times. CDR3 DNA: TGTGCCAGCAGCTTTAGCGGGAGGGCCGTGGCGAATGAGCAGTTCTTC. This translates into CASSFSGRAVANEQFF. The genes are TRBV7-9 and TRBJ2-1, with 11 bases lining up with TRBD2. Trimming took 3 bases from V and 7 from J; bases not matched to a gene: 8. This CDR3 is built from 16 residues. Germline V gene sequence: CDR1 SEHNR, CDR2 FQNEAQ (reference sequence).

DNA of the CDR3: TGCAGCGTCTCCAGGGGGTGGCAGTTCTTC. This gives the protein CSVSRGWQFF. V gene TRBV29-1 combines with J gene TRBJ2-1; 7 bases align to TRBD1. Germline-derived CDR1 and CDR2 are SQVTM and ANQGSEA. With 6 bases clipped from V and 12 bases from J, the junction kept 5 bases outside the gene matches. The CDR3 covers 10 residues.

The chain couples TRBV4-3 to TRBJ2-3, with 7 bases matching TRBD2. Germline trimming cut 0 bases from V and 2 bases from J; bases unmatched to any gene: 8. The CDR3 covers 17 residues. The germline V gene has CDR1 LGHNA and CDR2 YSLEER. This CDR3 reads CASSQDWGGSDTDTQYF. The CDR3 DNA reads as TGCGCCAGCAGCCAAGATTGGGGGGGGTCAGACACAGATACGCAGTATTTT.

The chain carries TRBV28 and TRBJ2-4, with 9 positions matching TRBD2. CDR1 is MDHEN and CDR2 is SYDVKM in the germline V gene. The CDR3 has 17 residues. V trimming: 2 bases; J trimming: 0 bases; junction bases outside the gene matches: 5. The CDR3 sequence is CASSLVGLATAKNIQYF. CDR3 sequence (DNA): TGTGCCAGCAGTTTAGTGGGACTAGCAACAGCCAAAAACATTCAGTACTTC.